This TCR beta chain was found in a study of blood T cell repertoires in COVID-19. Assay: immunoSEQ multiplex PCR; the TCRdb copy retains only in-frame clones and omits some. The sample lists approximately 160,000 clones; 80% to 85% were seen once. Germline CDR1 is SGHRS and CDR2 is YFSETQ. The germline V and J ends were trimmed by 4 bases and 1 base, with 11 bases remaining between them. This CDR3 has 14 amino acids. Sequencing was done on a sample of peripheral blood. This chain joins TRBV5-1 and TRBJ1-1; possible D gene TRBD1, 6 bases. The receptor comes from a woman of 80 years or more with active or convalescent COVID-19. The CDR3 loop reads CASSRQAENTEAFF. The CDR3 nucleotides are TGCGCCAGCAGCCGACAGGCCGAGAACACTGAAGCTTTCTTT.